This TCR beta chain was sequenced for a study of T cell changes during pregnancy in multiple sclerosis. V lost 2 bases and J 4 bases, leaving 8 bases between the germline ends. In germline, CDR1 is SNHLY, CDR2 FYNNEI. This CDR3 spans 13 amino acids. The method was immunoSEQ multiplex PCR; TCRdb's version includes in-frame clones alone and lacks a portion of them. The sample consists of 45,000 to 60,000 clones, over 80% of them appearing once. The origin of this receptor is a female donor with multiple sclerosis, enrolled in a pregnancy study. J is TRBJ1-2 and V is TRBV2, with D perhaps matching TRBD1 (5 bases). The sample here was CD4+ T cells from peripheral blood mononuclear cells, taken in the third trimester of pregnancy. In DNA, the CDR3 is TGTGCCAGCAGTGAAAACAGGCTCTATGGCTACACCTTC. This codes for CASSENRLYGYTF.